This TCR beta chain was captured in a study of CD8 T cell repertoires and HIV-1 epitope variants. About the research overall: Each of Twenty-five Gag and Nef epitope peptides stimulated a separate culture. Controls included no peptide, Ebola AY9 epitope, and a CMV, EBV, flu pool.

Profiled with immunoSEQ multiplex PCR; TCRdb holds only in-frame clones, not every one. This sample yields 95,000 or so clones, of which around 75% are seen a single time; roughly 25% belongs to the top ten. The ends lost 3 bases at V and 2 bases at J; junction bases unmatched: 12. The CDR3 length is 18 residues. Germline V lookup: CDR1 LNHDA, CDR2 SQIVND (reference sequence). Input material: uncultured baseline CD8+ T cells from peripheral blood mononuclear cells (PBMCs). V is TRBV19 and J is TRBJ1-5, with 8 bases that match TRBD1. The sequence was obtained from a male donor with HIV. CDR3 nucleotides: TGTGCCAGTAGTATGTGGAGACAGGGGACGGTGGGCAATCAGCCCCAGCATTTT. Its translation is CASSMWRQGTVGNQPQHF.